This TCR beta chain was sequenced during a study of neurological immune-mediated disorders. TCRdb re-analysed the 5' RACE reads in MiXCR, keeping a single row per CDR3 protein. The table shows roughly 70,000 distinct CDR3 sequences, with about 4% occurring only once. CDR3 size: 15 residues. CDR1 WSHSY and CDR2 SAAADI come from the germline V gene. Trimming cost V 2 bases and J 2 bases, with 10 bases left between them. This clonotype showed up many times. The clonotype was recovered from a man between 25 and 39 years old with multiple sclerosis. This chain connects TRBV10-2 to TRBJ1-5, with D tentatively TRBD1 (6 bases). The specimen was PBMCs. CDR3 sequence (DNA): TGCGCCAGCAGTGAGGGGGGGCCGGGCAATCAGCCCCAGCATTTT. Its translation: CASSEGGPGNQPQHF.